Listed below are T cell receptor beta chains from one sample, sequenced in a study of T cells after yellow fever vaccination. TCRdb independently ran MiXCR on the 5' RACE reads; one entry per CDR3 protein. The sample contains 550,000 or so distinct CDR3 sequences, 19% of which appear only once. The sample was PBMCs, taken 15 days after the yellow fever booster vaccination. These receptors came from a man younger than 40 who received the YFV17D yellow fever vaccine. Each CDR3 is given without its conserved first and last residue. Fields, in order: V gene, CDR3 protein.

TRBV6-2/TRBV6-3,ASSSPTSGQETQY
TRBV20-1,SARASSGTSGYEQY
TRBV2,ASSPKGQETQY
TRBV2,ASSGDRGGEQY
TRBV12-3/TRBV12-4,ASKRQMNTEAF
TRBV30,AWRWGRGKNIQY
TRBV20-1,SARDRRSYEQY
TRBV3-1,ASSRPLGAGAEAF
TRBV20-1,SARDREAQF
TRBV28,ASSRTLIPGLAGEVGYEQY
TRBV7-2,ASKPSGGNIQY
TRBV3-1,AVSSEYNEQF
TRBV7-2,ASSLDGWAGANVLT
TRBV27,ASSSPGLSKNEQF
TRBV18,ASSLGTGSAADEQY
TRBV15,ATSMGGAGVYNEQF
TRBV20-1,SAVGGNEQF
TRBV20-1,SARVSSQETQY
TRBV18,ASSPIQGRTEAF
TRBV7-6,ASSPTLEVTQY